Listed below are T cell receptor beta chains from one sample, sequenced in a study of blood T cell repertoires in COVID-19. Using immunoSEQ multiplex PCR, the repertoire was profiled, and TCRdb retains in-frame clones only, with some absent. The data contain about 200,000 clones, over 75% of them seen just once; the ten biggest clones take up around 0.53%. The specimen was peripheral blood. The receptors here all came from a man in his forties or fifties with acute or convalescent COVID-19. Both conserved end residues are part of each CDR3. The order of the fields is J gene, D gene, V gene, CDR3 length, clone size, CDR3 protein, CDR3 DNA. The D gene is left open where the match is weak. Clone size, where shown, is once, few, many, or a class for clones that have expanded.

J: TRBJ1-5; D: .; V: TRBV28; length: 15; size: .; CDR3: CASSLEAGSNQPQHF; DNA: TGTGCCAGCAGTTTGGAGGCCGGGAGCAATCAGCCCCAGCATTTT
J: TRBJ1-2; D: .; V: TRBV28; length: 13; size: .; CDR3: CASSLSAGVGYTF; DNA: TGTGCCAGCAGTTTATCGGCAGGGGTTGGCTACACCTTC
J: TRBJ2-3; D: .; V: TRBV6-4; length: 15; size: .; CDR3: CASSDSGRSTDTQYF; DNA: TGTGCCAGCAGTGACTCGGGCAGGAGCACAGATACGCAGTATTTT
J: TRBJ2-2; D: TRBD2; V: TRBV11-3; length: 16; size: .; CDR3: CASSLRASGTTGELFF; DNA: TGTGCCAGCAGCTTGCGGGCTAGCGGAACCACCGGGGAGCTGTTTTTT
J: TRBJ2-6; D: TRBD1; V: TRBV4-1; length: 19; size: .; CDR3: CASSQDPGTGLYGANVLTF; DNA: TGCGCCAGCAGCCAAGATCCCGGGACAGGTCTCTATGGGGCCAACGTCCTGACTTTC
J: TRBJ2-1; D: TRBD1; V: TRBV19; length: 15; size: once; CDR3: CASSAPGQGNNEQFF; DNA: TGTGCCAGTAGTGCGCCGGGACAGGGGAACAATGAGCAGTTCTTC
J: TRBJ1-5; D: TRBD1; V: TRBV10-3; length: 15; size: .; CDR3: CAISSTGGLGQPQHF; DNA: TGTGCCATCAGTTCAACAGGGGGCTTGGGACAGCCCCAGCATTTT
J: TRBJ1-2; D: .; V: TRBV6-5; length: 14; size: .; CDR3: CASSLPRGYYGYTF; DNA: TGTGCCAGCAGCCTTCCTCGGGGTTACTATGGCTACACCTTC
J: TRBJ2-7; D: TRBD1; V: TRBV19; length: 14; size: .; CDR3: CASNTGQGTYEQYF; DNA: TGTGCCAGTAACACGGGACAGGGCACCTACGAGCAGTACTTC
J: TRBJ2-2; D: TRBD2; V: TRBV28; length: 17; size: few; CDR3: CATTTSGRVSNTGELFF; DNA: TGTGCCACCACTACTAGCGGGAGGGTGTCGAACACCGGGGAGCTGTTTTTT
J: TRBJ2-2; D: TRBD1; V: TRBV5-5; length: 16; size: .; CDR3: CASSRMDRANTGELFF; DNA: TGTGCCAGCAGCCGAATGGACAGGGCGAACACCGGGGAGCTGTTTTTT
J: TRBJ1-2; D: .; V: TRBV28; length: 16; size: .; CDR3: CASSPPSGAFRYGYTF; DNA: TGTGCCAGCAGTCCGCCGAGTGGGGCTTTTCGCTATGGCTACACCTTC
J: TRBJ1-1; D: .; V: TRBV9; length: 13; size: .; CDR3: CASSARGEDEAFF; DNA: TGTGCCAGCAGCGCGCGAGGCGAGGATGAAGCTTTCTTT
J: TRBJ1-2; D: TRBD1; V: TRBV28; length: 15; size: .; CDR3: CASSSLGTDNYGYTF; DNA: TGTGCCAGCAGTTCTCTCGGGACAGATAACTATGGCTACACCTTC
J: TRBJ2-3; D: TRBD2; V: TRBV2; length: 15; size: .; CDR3: CASRSSGAGTDTQYF; DNA: TGTGCCAGCAGAAGCAGCGGGGCCGGCACAGATACGCAGTATTTT
J: TRBJ1-5; D: .; V: TRBV2; length: 13; size: .; CDR3: CASSEGRDQPQHF; DNA: TGTGCCAGCAGTGAAGGGCGGGATCAGCCCCAGCATTTT
J: TRBJ1-5; D: .; V: TRBV19; length: 14; size: .; CDR3: CASRPHRKNQPQHF; DNA: TGTGCCAGTAGACCTCACAGGAAAAATCAGCCCCAGCATTTT
J: TRBJ2-7; D: .; V: TRBV24-1; length: 18; size: .; CDR3: CATSDLHLGLQGRNEQYF; DNA: TGTGCCACCAGTGATTTGCATTTGGGTCTTCAGGGTAGGAACGAGCAGTACTTC
J: TRBJ2-1; D: TRBD2; V: TRBV3-1/TRBV3-2; length: 14; size: .; CDR3: CASSLLSGGNEQFF; DNA: TGTGCCAGCAGTCTTTTGAGCGGGGGCAATGAGCAGTTCTTC
J: TRBJ1-1; D: .; V: TRBV29-1; length: 13; size: .; CDR3: CSVPTGIRGEAFF; DNA: TGCAGCGTTCCCACAGGGATTCGGGGTGAAGCTTTCTTT
J: TRBJ1-4; D: TRBD1; V: TRBV14; length: 16; size: .; CDR3: CASRWPTRDRDEKLFF; DNA: TGTGCCAGCCGGTGGCCGACCCGGGACAGGGATGAAAAACTGTTTTTT
J: TRBJ1-6; D: TRBD1; V: TRBV28; length: 15; size: .; CDR3: CASSPRDRGGSPLHF; DNA: TGTGCCAGCAGTCCGCGGGACAGGGGAGGATCACCCCTCCACTTT
J: TRBJ2-2; D: .; V: TRBV7-6; length: 16; size: .; CDR3: CASSLGLAFRSGELFF; DNA: TGTGCCAGCAGCTTAGGGCTAGCTTTCCGCTCCGGGGAGCTGTTTTTT
J: TRBJ2-2; D: TRBD2; V: TRBV9; length: 16; size: .; CDR3: CASSVGLAGPTGELFF; DNA: TGTGCCAGCAGCGTAGGCCTAGCGGGACCCACCGGGGAGCTGTTTTTT
J: TRBJ1-4; D: .; V: TRBV9; length: 16; size: .; CDR3: CASSANSNWYGEKLFF; DNA: TGTGCCAGCAGCGCCAATAGTAATTGGTACGGTGAAAAACTGTTTTTT
J: TRBJ1-5; D: .; V: TRBV19; length: 14; size: .; CDR3: CASSLWGDGQPQHF; DNA: TGTGCCAGTAGTCTATGGGGGGACGGCCAGCCCCAGCATTTT
J: TRBJ1-1; D: TRBD1; V: TRBV4-1; length: 15; size: .; CDR3: CASSQEDRGKAEAFF; DNA: TGCGCCAGCAGCCAAGAGGACAGGGGGAAAGCTGAAGCTTTCTTT
J: TRBJ2-2; D: .; V: TRBV13; length: 15; size: .; CDR3: CASSLGTDRAGELFF; DNA: TGTGCCAGCAGCTTAGGGACAGACAGAGCCGGGGAGCTGTTTTTT
J: TRBJ1-1; D: .; V: TRBV7-9; length: 15; size: .; CDR3: CASSLAGTTNTEAFF; DNA: TGTGCCAGCAGCTTAGCCGGGACAACCAACACTGAAGCTTTCTTT
J: TRBJ2-6; D: TRBD1; V: TRBV5-1; length: 16; size: .; CDR3: CASSNRGPSGANVLTF; DNA: TGCGCCAGCAGCAACAGGGGGCCCTCTGGGGCCAACGTCCTGACTTTC
J: TRBJ2-3; D: .; V: TRBV28; length: 11; size: .; CDR3: CASSLTDTQYF; DNA: TGTGCCAGCAGTCTCACAGATACGCAGTATTTT
J: TRBJ1-5; D: .; V: TRBV7-2; length: 13; size: .; CDR3: CASSLGGDAPQHF; DNA: TGTGCCAGCAGCTTAGGGGGGGACGCTCCCCAGCATTTT
J: TRBJ1-1; D: .; V: TRBV5-6; length: 15; size: few; CDR3: CASSYDQGARSEAFF; DNA: TGTGCCAGCAGCTACGACCAGGGCGCGCGGAGTGAAGCTTTCTTT
J: TRBJ2-1; D: TRBD2; V: TRBV28; length: 15; size: .; CDR3: CASSHGTITYNEQFF; DNA: TGTGCCAGCAGCCACGGGACTATCACCTACAATGAGCAGTTCTTC
J: TRBJ1-2; D: .; V: TRBV19; length: 13; size: .; CDR3: CATLGQGAYGYTF; DNA: TGTGCCACCTTGGGGCAGGGTGCCTATGGCTACACCTTC
J: TRBJ2-7; D: TRBD1; V: TRBV5-1; length: 18; size: .; CDR3: CASSARTGQGARLNEQYF; DNA: TGCGCCAGCAGCGCCCGAACGGGACAGGGGGCGCGTCTCAACGAGCAGTACTTC
J: TRBJ1-3; D: TRBD1; V: TRBV11-2; length: 16; size: .; CDR3: CASSSGGTGAGNTIYF; DNA: TGTGCCAGCAGCTCTGGGGGCACAGGGGCTGGAAACACCATATATTTT
J: TRBJ2-3; D: TRBD1; V: TRBV5-4; length: 16; size: .; CDR3: CASSSLGDSRANTQYF; DNA: TGTGCCAGCAGCTCTCTCGGGGACAGTCGGGCTAATACGCAGTATTTT
J: TRBJ1-3; D: .; V: TRBV6-5; length: 15; size: once; CDR3: CASSYGGSRGNTIYF; DNA: TGTGCCAGCAGTTACGGAGGGTCGCGCGGAAACACCATATATTTT
J: TRBJ2-2; D: TRBD2; V: TRBV2; length: 15; size: .; CDR3: CASSGFAGVTGELFF; DNA: TGTGCCAGCAGTGGCTTTGCGGGAGTTACCGGGGAGCTGTTTTTT
J: TRBJ2-3; D: .; V: TRBV5-1; length: 14; size: once; CDR3: CASSPAYSGDTQYF; DNA: TGCGCCAGCAGCCCGGCGTACTCCGGGGATACGCAGTATTTT
J: TRBJ2-1; D: .; V: TRBV7-2; length: 15; size: .; CDR3: CASSSSRGSYNEQFF; DNA: TGTGCCAGCAGTTCTAGTCGGGGCTCCTACAATGAGCAGTTCTTC
J: TRBJ1-1; D: .; V: TRBV30; length: 14; size: .; CDR3: CAWSGNLGNTEAFF; DNA: TGTGCCTGGAGCGGGAACCTGGGAAACACTGAAGCTTTCTTT
J: TRBJ2-3; D: .; V: TRBV29-1; length: 13; size: .; CDR3: CSVEPDKTDTQYF; DNA: TGCAGCGTTGAACCGGACAAGACAGATACGCAGTATTTT
J: TRBJ2-1; D: TRBD1; V: TRBV28; length: 15; size: .; CDR3: CASSRDPTGVGEQFF; DNA: TGTGCCAGCAGTAGGGACCCGACAGGGGTGGGTGAGCAGTTCTTC